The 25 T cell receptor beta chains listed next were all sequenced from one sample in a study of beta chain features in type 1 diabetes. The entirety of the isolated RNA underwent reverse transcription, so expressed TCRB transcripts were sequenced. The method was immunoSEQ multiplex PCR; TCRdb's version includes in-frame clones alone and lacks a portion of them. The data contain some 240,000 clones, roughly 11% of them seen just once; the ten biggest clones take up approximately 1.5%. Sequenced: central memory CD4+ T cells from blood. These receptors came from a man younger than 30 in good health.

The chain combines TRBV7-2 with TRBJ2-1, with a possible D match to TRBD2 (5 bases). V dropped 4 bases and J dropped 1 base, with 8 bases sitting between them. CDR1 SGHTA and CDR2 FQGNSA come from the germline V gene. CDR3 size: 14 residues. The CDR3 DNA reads TGTGCCAGCAGCTCCCCGGGGTCCTACAATGAGCAGTTCTTC. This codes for CASSSPGSYNEQFF.

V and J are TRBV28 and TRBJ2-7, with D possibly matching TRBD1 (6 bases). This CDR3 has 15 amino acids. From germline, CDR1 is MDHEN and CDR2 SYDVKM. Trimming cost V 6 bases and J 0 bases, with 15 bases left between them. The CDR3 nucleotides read TGTGCCAGCAGCCTCGCAGGGGAACTCTCCTACGAGCAGTACTTC. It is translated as CASSLAGELSYEQYF.

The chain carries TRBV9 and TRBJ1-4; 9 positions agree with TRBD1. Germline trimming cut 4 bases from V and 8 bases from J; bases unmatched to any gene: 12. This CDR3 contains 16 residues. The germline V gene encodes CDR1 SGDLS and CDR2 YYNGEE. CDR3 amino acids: CASSPGTGSSREKLFF. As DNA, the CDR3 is TGTGCCAGCAGCCCCGGGACAGGGAGCAGTCGGGAAAAACTGTTTTTT.

CDR3 sequence: CASSFFREGATDTQYF. CDR3 coding DNA: TGCGCCAGCAGCTTTTTTCGGGAGGGCGCCACAGATACGCAGTATTTT. The genes are TRBV5-1 and TRBJ2-3; 8 positions agree with TRBD2. Germline lookup yields CDR1 SGHRS and CDR2 YFSETQ. This CDR3 has 16 residues. J gave up 2 bases and V 2 bases, and 7 bases lay outside the gene matches.

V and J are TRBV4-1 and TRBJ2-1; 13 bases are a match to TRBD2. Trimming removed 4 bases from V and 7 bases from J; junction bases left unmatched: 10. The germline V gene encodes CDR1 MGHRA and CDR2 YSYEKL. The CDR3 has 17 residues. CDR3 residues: CASSRGTSGILGNEQFF. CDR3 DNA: TGCGCCAGCAGCCGTGGGACTAGCGGGATCCTCGGGAATGAGCAGTTCTTC.

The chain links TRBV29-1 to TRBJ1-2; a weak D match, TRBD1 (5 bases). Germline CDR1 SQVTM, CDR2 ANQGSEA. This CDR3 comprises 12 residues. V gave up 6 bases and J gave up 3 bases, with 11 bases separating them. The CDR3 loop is CSVDGTHYGYTF. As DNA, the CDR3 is TGCAGCGTCGACGGGACGCACTATGGCTACACCTTC.

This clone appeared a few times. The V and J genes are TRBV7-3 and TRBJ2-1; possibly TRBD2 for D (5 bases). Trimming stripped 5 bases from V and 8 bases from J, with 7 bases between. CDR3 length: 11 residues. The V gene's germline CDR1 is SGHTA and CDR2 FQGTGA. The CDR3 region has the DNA TGTGCCAGCAGCCTCGGGGATGAGCAGTTCTTC. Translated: CASSLGDEQFF.

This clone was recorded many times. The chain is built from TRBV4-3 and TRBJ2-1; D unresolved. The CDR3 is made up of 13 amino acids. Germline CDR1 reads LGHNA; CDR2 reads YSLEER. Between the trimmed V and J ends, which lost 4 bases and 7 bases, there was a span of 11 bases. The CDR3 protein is CASSPNGRNEQFF. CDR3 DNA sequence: TGCGCCAGCAGCCCTAACGGCCGGAATGAGCAGTTCTTC.

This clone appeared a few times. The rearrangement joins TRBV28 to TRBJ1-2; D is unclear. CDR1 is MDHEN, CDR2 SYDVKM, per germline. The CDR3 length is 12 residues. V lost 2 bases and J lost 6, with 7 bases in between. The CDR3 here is CASSLPPNGYTF. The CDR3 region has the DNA TGTGCCAGCAGTTTACCTCCTAATGGCTACACCTTC.

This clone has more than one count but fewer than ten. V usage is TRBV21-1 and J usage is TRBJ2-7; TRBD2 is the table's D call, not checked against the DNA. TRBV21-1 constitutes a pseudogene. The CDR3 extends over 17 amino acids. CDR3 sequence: CASSPTRLAGPTYEQYF. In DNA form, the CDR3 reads TGTGCCAGCAGCCCCACGAGGCTAGCGGGACCCACCTACGAGCAGTACTTC.

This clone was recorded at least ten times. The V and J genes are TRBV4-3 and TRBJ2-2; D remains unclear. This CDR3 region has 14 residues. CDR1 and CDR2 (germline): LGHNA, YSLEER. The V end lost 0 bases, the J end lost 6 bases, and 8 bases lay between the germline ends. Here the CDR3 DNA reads TGCGCCAGCAGCCAAGACCCAGCTTCCGGGGAGCTGTTTTTT. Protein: CASSQDPASGELFF.

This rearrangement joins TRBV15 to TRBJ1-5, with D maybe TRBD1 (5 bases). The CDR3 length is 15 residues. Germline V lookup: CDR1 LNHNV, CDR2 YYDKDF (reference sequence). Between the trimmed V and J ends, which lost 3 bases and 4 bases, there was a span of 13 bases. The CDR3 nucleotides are TGTGCCACCAGCAGGACTTGGGACGGGAATCAGCCCCAGCATTTT. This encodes CATSRTWDGNQPQHF. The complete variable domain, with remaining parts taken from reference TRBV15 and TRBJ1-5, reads DAMVIQNPRYQVTQFGKPVTLSCSQTLNHNVMYWYQQKSSQAPKLLFHYYDKDFNNEADTPDNFQSRRPNTSFCFLDIRSPGLGDTAMYLCATSRTWDGNQPQHFGDGTRLSIL.

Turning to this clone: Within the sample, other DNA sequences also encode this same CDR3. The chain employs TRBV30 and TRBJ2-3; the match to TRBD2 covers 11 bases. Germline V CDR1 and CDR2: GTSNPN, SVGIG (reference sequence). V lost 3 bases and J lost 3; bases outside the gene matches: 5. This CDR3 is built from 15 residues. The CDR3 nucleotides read TGTGCCTGGAGCGCAACTAGCGGGAGAACAGATACGCAGTATTTT. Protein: CAWSATSGRTDTQYF.

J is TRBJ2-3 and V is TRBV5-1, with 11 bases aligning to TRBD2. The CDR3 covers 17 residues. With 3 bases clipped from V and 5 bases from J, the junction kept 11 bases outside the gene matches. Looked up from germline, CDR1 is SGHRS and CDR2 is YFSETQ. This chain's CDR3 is CASSCGTSGLGGDTQYF. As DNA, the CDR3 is TGCGCCAGCAGCTGCGGGACTAGCGGACTAGGTGGAGATACGCAGTATTTT.

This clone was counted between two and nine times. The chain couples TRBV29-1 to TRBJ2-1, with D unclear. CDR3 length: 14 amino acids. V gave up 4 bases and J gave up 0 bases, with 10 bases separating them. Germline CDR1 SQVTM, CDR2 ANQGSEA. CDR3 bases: TGCAGCGTTGTCGGGCCCAGCTCCTACAATGAGCAGTTCTTC. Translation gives CSVVGPSSYNEQFF.

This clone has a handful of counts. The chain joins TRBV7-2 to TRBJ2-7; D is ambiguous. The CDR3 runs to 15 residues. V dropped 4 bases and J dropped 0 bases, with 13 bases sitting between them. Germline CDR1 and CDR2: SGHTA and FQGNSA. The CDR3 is CASSSQDVYSYEQYF. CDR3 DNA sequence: TGTGCCAGCAGCTCCCAGGACGTATACTCCTACGAGCAGTACTTC.

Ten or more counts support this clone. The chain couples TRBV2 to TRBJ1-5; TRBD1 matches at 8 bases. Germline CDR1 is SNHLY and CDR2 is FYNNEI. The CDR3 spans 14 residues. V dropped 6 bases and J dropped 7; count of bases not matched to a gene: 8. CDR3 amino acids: CASRARQGAQPQHF. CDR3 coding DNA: TGTGCCAGCAGGGCCCGGCAGGGGGCCCAGCCCCAGCATTTT. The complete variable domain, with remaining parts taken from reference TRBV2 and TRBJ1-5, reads EPEVTQTPSHQVTQMGQEVILRCVPISNHLYFYWYRQILGQKVEFLVSFYNNEISEKSEIFDDQFSVERPDGSNFTLKIRSTKLEDSAMYFCASRARQGAQPQHFGDGTRLSIL.

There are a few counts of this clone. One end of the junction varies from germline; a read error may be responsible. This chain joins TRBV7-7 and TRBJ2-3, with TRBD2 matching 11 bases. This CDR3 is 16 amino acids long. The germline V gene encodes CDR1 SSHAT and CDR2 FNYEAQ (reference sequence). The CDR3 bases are TGTGCTAGCAGCTCCTCCCTAGCGGGAGGAGCAGATACGCAGTATTTT. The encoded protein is CASSSSLAGGADTQYF.

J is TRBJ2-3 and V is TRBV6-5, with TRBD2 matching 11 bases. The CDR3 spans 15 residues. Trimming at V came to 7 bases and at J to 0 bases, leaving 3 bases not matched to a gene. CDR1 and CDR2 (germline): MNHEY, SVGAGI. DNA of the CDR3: TGTGCCAGCACCTCTAGCGGGAGGAGCACAGATACGCAGTATTTT. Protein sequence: CASTSSGRSTDTQYF.

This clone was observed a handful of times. The CDR3 here is CASSLAGQGVLEFF. Here the CDR3 DNA reads TGTGCCAGCAGCTTAGCGGGACAGGGAGTTTTGGAGTTCTTC. The chain uses TRBV7-2 and TRBJ2-1, with 9 bases matching TRBD1. The junction had 8 bases not matched to a gene; V was cut back by 0 bases and J by 14 bases. Germline CDR1 is SGHTA and CDR2 is FQGNSA. This CDR3 has 14 residues.

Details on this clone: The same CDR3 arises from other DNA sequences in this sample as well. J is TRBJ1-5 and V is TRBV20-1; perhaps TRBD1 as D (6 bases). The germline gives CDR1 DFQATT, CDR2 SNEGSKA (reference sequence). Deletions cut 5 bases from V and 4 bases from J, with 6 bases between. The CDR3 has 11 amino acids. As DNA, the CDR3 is TGCAGTGCTCAGGGGAATCAGCCCCAGCATTTT. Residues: CSAQGNQPQHF.

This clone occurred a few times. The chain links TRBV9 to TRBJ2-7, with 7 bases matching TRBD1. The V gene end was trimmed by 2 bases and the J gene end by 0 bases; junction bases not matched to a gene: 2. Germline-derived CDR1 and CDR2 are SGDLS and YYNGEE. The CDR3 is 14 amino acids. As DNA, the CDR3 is TGTGCCAGCAGCGTGGGACAGAACTCCTACGAGCAGTACTTC. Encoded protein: CASSVGQNSYEQYF.

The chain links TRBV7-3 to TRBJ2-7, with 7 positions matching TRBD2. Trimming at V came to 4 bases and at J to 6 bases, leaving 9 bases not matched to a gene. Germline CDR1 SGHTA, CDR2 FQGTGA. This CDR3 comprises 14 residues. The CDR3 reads CASSSTAGVPEQYF. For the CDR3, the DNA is TGTGCCAGCAGCTCCACCGCGGGAGTACCCGAGCAGTACTTC.

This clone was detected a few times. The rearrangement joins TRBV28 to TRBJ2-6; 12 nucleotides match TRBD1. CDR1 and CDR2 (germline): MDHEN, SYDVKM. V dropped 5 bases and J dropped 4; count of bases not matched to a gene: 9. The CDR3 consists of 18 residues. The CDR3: CASSPWGQGAGGANVLTF. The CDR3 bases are TGTGCCAGCAGTCCCTGGGGACAGGGGGCGGGCGGGGCCAACGTCCTGACTTTC.

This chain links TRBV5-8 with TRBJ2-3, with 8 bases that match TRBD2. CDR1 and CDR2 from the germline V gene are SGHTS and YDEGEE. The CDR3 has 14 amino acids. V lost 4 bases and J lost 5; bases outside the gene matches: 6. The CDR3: CASSMGLGGDTQYF. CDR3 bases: TGTGCCAGCAGCATGGGACTAGGTGGAGATACGCAGTATTTT.